The T cell receptor (beta chain) under discussion was sequenced for a study of blood T cell repertoires in COVID-19. Background on the study: Sample material is recorded as cDNA or gDNA derived from T cells, B-cell-depleted T cells, or PBMCs.

Deletions cut 4 bases from V and 2 bases from J, with 9 bases between. The germline gives CDR1 SGHTA, CDR2 FQGNSA. This CDR3 region has 14 residues. Data came from immunoSEQ multiplex PCR; TCRdb stores just in-frame clones and leaves some out. The profile shows around 140,000 clones, around 87% of them singletons. This TCR was sampled from a man aged 55-75 years who had recovered from COVID-19. The specimen was PBMCs or T cells enriched from blood (not recorded which). V usage is TRBV7-2 and J usage is TRBJ1-5; D not certain. The CDR3 DNA reads TGTGCCAGCAGCTCGAGGGAAGGCAATCAGCCCCAGCATTTT. Protein: CASSSREGNQPQHF.